The 6 T cell receptor beta chains below were found in one sample sequenced in a study of cytomegalovirus exposure and HLA in healthy donors. Amplification used 60 Vbeta primers and 13 Jbeta primers. Profiling relied on immunoSEQ multiplex PCR, and the TCRdb table lists in-frame clones only, not all of them. The table shows 90,000 to 100,000 clones, with under 85% occurring only once. Sequenced: PBMCs. The receptor set was obtained from a middle-aged man in good health and CMV-seronegative.

The chain has TRBV30 and TRBJ2-2; D remains unclear. The ends were cut back, 0 bases at V and 7 bases at J, with 9 bases in the middle. Germline CDR1 and CDR2: GTSNPN and SVGIG (reference sequence). This CDR3 comprises 13 residues. The CDR3 coding sequence is TGTGCCTGGAGTGTACGTTTCGGCGGGGAGCTGTTTTTT. Its protein product is CAWSVRFGGELFF.

This clone has only a few counts. This sequence joins TRBV7-2 and TRBJ2-7; D unresolved. CDR1 SGHTA and CDR2 FQGNSA come from the germline V gene. The V end was cut by 0 bases, the J end by 4 bases, with 4 bases between. The CDR3 spans 12 residues. The CDR3 coding sequence is TGTGCCAGCAGCTTAGCGCGTTACGAGCAGTACTTC. It is translated as CASSLARYEQYF.

The genes are TRBV4-3 and TRBJ1-2; D might be TRBD1 (5 bases). Germline assignment: CDR1 LGHNA and CDR2 YSLEER. There are 15 residues in the CDR3. Trimming cost V 1 base and J 0 bases, with 9 bases left between them. Here the CDR3 DNA reads TGCGCCAGCAGCCAAGTGGCGGGGCCTAACTATGGCTACACCTTC. Its protein product is CASSQVAGPNYGYTF.

V and J are TRBV2 and TRBJ2-6; TRBD1 matches at 9 bases. The trim removed 6 bases at V and 2 bases at J, leaving 11 bases unmatched. The length of the CDR3 is 18 residues. The germline V gene encodes CDR1 SNHLY and CDR2 FYNNEI. In DNA form, the CDR3 reads TGTGCCAGCAGGCGGGCCGGGACAGGGCGCCCTGGGGCCAACGTCCTGACTTTC. It codes for CASRRAGTGRPGANVLTF.

The chain links TRBV7-9 to TRBJ2-3, with D perhaps matching TRBD2 (5 bases). The CDR3 contains 14 residues. Trimming took off 1 base at V and 1 base at J, with 6 bases between the two ends. CDR1 SEHNR and CDR2 FQNEAQ come from the germline V gene (reference sequence). CDR3 DNA: TGTGCCAGCAGCTTAGGGCGGGGCACAGATACGCAGTATTTT. It codes for CASSLGRGTDTQYF.

This chain connects TRBV7-3 to TRBJ2-1; TRBD1 agrees at 8 bases. The V gene's germline CDR1 is SGHTA and CDR2 FQGTGA. The trim removed 4 bases at V and 9 bases at J, leaving 5 bases unmatched. The CDR3 covers 13 residues. The CDR3 nucleotides are TGTGCCAGCAGCTACGACAGGGGTAGTGAGCAGTTCTTC. It yields the protein CASSYDRGSEQFF.